Listed here is a single T cell receptor (beta chain). Its antigen remains unknown. The record originates from a study of identical twins. Findings of the study overall: Cross-sectional statistical analysis was relied on for the conclusions, without the same donors being followed.

Germline V gives CDR1 DFQATT, CDR2 SNEGSKA (reference sequence). This CDR3 has 17 amino acids. V was pared by 5 bases and J by 0 bases, with 20 bases between. Each CDR3 protein is one row after TCRdb ran MiXCR on the 5' RACE reads. The sample shows 1.5 million to 2 million distinct CDR3 sequences, about 32% of them seen only once. The chain recombines TRBV20-1 with TRBJ2-1, with D tentatively TRBD2 (6 bases). The TCR was taken from a newborn girl in good health. Sequencing was done on a sample of cord blood. CDR3 DNA: TGCAGTGCTCATCCGCGGGACCCCTTCGGCTCCTACAATGAGCAGTTCTTC. This encodes CSAHPRDPFGSYNEQFF.